Presented here are 26 T cell receptor beta chains from one specimen sequenced in a study of graft-versus-host responses after intestinal transplantation (dated by TCRdb to the early 2020s). Libraries were made using the immunoSEQ multiplex PCR assay. TCRdb took over this immuneACCESS table, retaining in-frame rearrangements with V and J assigned. Such tables are incomplete; in checked studies, under half of the missing clones stem from an unresolved V gene, and the remainder is unexplained. Within this sample are nearly 9,000 clones, with under 35% of them counted one time only. Roughly 4.7% of the sample is in the top ten clones. This specimen's time point label, interpreted: cells obtained before transplantation from donor or recipient. In the mixed lymphocyte reactions, around 200,000 CFSE-labeled pre-transplant responders were plated with around 200,000 irradiated violet-dye-labeled stimulators and cultured for approximately 6 days.

The input for sequencing was alloreactive CD8+ T cells from a mixed lymphocyte reaction culture, taken before transplantation. Read against the paper, the sample's cell subset or site label means: CFSE-low proliferating T cells sorted from approximately 6-day pre-transplant mixed lymphocyte reaction (GvH or HvG direction). These receptors all stem from a human patient who was an organ donor for intestinal transplantation.

This clone has only a few counts. The CDR3 region is CASSWIAERPEAFF. The CDR3 region has the DNA TGTGCCAGCAGTTGGATCGCAGAACGGCCTGAAGCTTTCTTT. The chain has TRBV6-1 and TRBJ1-1; D is ambiguous. The V and J ends lost 5 bases and 6 bases respectively, with 16 bases between them. This CDR3 is 14 amino acids long. The germline gives CDR1 MNHNS, CDR2 SASEGT.

Worth noting for this clone: Germline is not matched at one junction end, which may reflect a read error. This sample includes further DNA sequences coding for the same CDR3. The V and J genes are TRBV19 and TRBJ1-2, with D unresolved. The CDR3 is 13 residues long. From germline, CDR1 is LNHDA and CDR2 SQIVND (reference sequence). The CDR3: CASSITDNYGYTF. CDR3 sequence (DNA): TGCGCCAGTAGTATTACAGATAACTATGGCTACACCTTC.

V usage is TRBV4-1 and J usage is TRBJ2-1; D tentatively reads TRBD1 or TRBD2 (5 bases each). Trimming pared 1 base from V and 8 bases from J, leaving 15 bases between. The CDR3 contains 15 residues. Germline-derived CDR1 and CDR2 are MGHRA and YSYEKL. As DNA, the CDR3 is TGCGCCAGCAGCCAAGTACTACTCCGGGACCATGAGCAGTTCTTC. This translates into CASSQVLLRDHEQFF.

This clone was recorded a few times. The chain links TRBV11-2 to TRBJ2-3, with TRBD2 identical over 12 bases. The germline V gene encodes CDR1 SGHAT and CDR2 FQNNGV. The CDR3 sequence is 16 residues long. V gave up 5 bases and J gave up 2 bases; unmatched junction bases: 5. The CDR3 spells CASSSWTSGDTDTQYF. CDR3 coding DNA: TGTGCCAGCAGCAGTTGGACTAGCGGGGACACAGATACGCAGTATTTT.

The chain uses TRBV19 and TRBJ2-5; TRBD2 agrees at 8 bases. The J call could be wrong; TRBJ2-7 is a better fit for the DNA end. There are 15 residues in the CDR3. Germline CDR1 reads LNHDA; CDR2 reads SQIVND (reference sequence). The CDR3 spells CASSILGGGSYEQYF. CDR3 DNA sequence: TGTGCCAGTAGTATACTAGGCGGGGGGAGCTACGAGCAGTACTTC.

V and J are TRBV2 and TRBJ1-6; perhaps TRBD1 as D (5 bases). The germline V gene has CDR1 SNHLY and CDR2 FYNNEI. Trimming removed 7 bases from V and 3 bases from J, with 10 bases in between. The CDR3 is 14 residues long. The CDR3 bases are TGTGCCAGCATGGTTGACAGCTATAATTCACCCCTCCACTTT. This encodes CASMVDSYNSPLHF. Full variable domain (missing parts from reference TRBV2 and TRBJ1-6): EPEVTQTPSHQVTQMGQEVILRCVPISNHLYFYWYRQILGQKVEFLVSFYNNEISEKSEIFDDQFSVERPDGSNFTLKIRSTKLEDSAMYFCASMVDSYNSPLHFGNGTRLTVT.

This clone appeared a few times. The V call is TRBV11-2, the J call TRBJ2-2; no reliable D call. Germline V gene sequence: CDR1 SGHAT, CDR2 FQNNGV. The CDR3 extends over 13 amino acids. Trimming removed 1 base from V and 1 base from J, with 1 base in between. CDR3: CASSLVNTGELFF. CDR3 coding DNA: TGTGCCAGCAGCTTAGTGAACACCGGGGAGCTGTTTTTT.

The chain couples TRBV7-6 to TRBJ2-6; D may match TRBD1 or TRBD2 (5 bases each). The CDR3 runs 17 residues. Trimming took 1 base from V and 0 from J, leaving 10 bases between them. From germline, CDR1 is SGHVS and CDR2 FNYEAQ. The CDR3 loop reads CASSLVRGASGANVLTF. The CDR3 DNA follows: TGTGCCAGCAGCTTAGTGAGAGGGGCCTCTGGGGCCAACGTCCTGACTTTC.

The chain links TRBV7-4 to TRBJ2-1; no firm D call. The V and J ends lost 2 bases and 4 bases respectively, with 6 bases between them. Germline assignment: CDR1 SGHVT and CDR2 SQSDAQ. This CDR3 comprises 13 residues. This CDR3 reads CASSLSLYNEQFF. The CDR3 nucleotides read TGTGCCAGCAGCTTAAGTCTTTACAATGAGCAGTTCTTC.

This clone was picked up a small number of times. The V gene is TRBV6-5, the J gene TRBJ1-1; the D is unclear. The CDR3 covers 14 residues. Germline CDR1 and CDR2: MNHEY and SVGAGI. V was pared by 5 bases and J by 2 bases, with 12 bases between. The CDR3 reads CASSELGPNTEAFF. The CDR3 nucleotides read TGTGCCAGCAGTGAATTGGGCCCTAACACTGAAGCTTTCTTT.

As regards this clone: Its ends do not fully match the called genes, so a read error is possible. The V gene is TRBV5-4, the J gene TRBJ2-3; D is unresolved. CDR3 length equals 15 residues. Per germline, CDR1 SGHNT and CDR2 YYREEE (reference sequence). DNA of the CDR3: TGCGCCAGCAGCCAAGACCCCTCCCAGGTAGATACGCAGTATTTT. Translated, it gives CASSQDPSQVDTQYF.

V usage is TRBV7-6 and J usage is TRBJ2-5; a weak D match, TRBD2 (5 bases). The CDR3 is made up of 15 amino acids. CDR1 is SGHVS and CDR2 is FNYEAQ in the germline V gene. V was trimmed by 1 base and J by 5 bases, leaving 14 bases between them. The CDR3 loop reads CASSLGPGFQETQYF. The DNA for the CDR3 is TGTGCCAGCAGCTTAGGTCCGGGGTTCCAGGAGACCCAGTACTTC.

By share, this clone counts as medium-sized (0.01 to 0.1%). The rearrangement joins TRBV27 to TRBJ2-3; 8 bases are shared with TRBD1. The ends lost 6 bases at V and 2 bases at J; junction bases unmatched: 13. CDR1 MNHEY and CDR2 SMNVEV come from the germline V gene (reference sequence). This CDR3 is 17 amino acids long. This chain's CDR3 is CASRRTRTGQPTDTQYF. The CDR3 DNA sequence: TGTGCCAGCAGACGAACCAGGACAGGGCAACCCACAGATACGCAGTATTTT.

The table lists this clone with a few counts. V usage is TRBV6-6 and J usage is TRBJ2-3; 9 bases match TRBD2. V was clipped by 0 bases and J by 0 bases; unmatched bases: 1. Germline-derived CDR1 and CDR2 are MNHNY and SVGAGI (reference sequence). The CDR3 is made up of 16 amino acids. CDR3 sequence: CASSYSAGGSTDTQYF. In DNA form, the CDR3 reads TGTGCCAGCAGTTACTCCGCGGGGGGGAGCACAGATACGCAGTATTTT.

This clone was found a few times. The rearrangement uses TRBV10-3 and TRBJ2-1; 10 bases map to TRBD2. The trim removed 4 bases at V and 2 bases at J, leaving 8 bases unmatched. The CDR3 runs 17 residues. Germline V gene data show CDR1 as ENHRY and CDR2 as SYGVKD. CDR3 region: CAISGTAGTSAYNEQFF. The CDR3 nucleotides read TGTGCCATCAGTGGGACAGCGGGGACTAGCGCCTACAATGAGCAGTTCTTC.

In regard to this clone: The junction does not match germline at one end; this may be a read error. The rearrangement uses TRBV4-3 and TRBJ1-1; no clear D gene. Germline V CDR1 and CDR2: LGHNA, YSLEER. This CDR3 has 15 residues. The CDR3, as DNA: TGCGCCAGCAGCCAAGGCCGACTTGGGAACGCTGAAGCTTTCTTT. Residues: CASSQGRLGNAEAFF.

This clone has a handful of counts. The rearrangement joins TRBV21-1 to TRBJ1-2. TRBV21-1 is labeled a pseudogene. This CDR3 has 11 amino acids. CDR3 DNA: TGTGCCAGCAGCGCTTTTGGGGGCTACACCTTC. Protein sequence: CASSAFGGYTF.

The genes are TRBV5-4 and TRBJ2-7; a possible D gene is TRBD2 (5 bases). The CDR3 covers 15 residues. The germline V and J ends were trimmed by 4 bases and 5 bases, with 19 bases remaining between them. Germline assignment: CDR1 SGHNT and CDR2 YYREEE (reference sequence). The CDR3 DNA sequence: TGTGCCAGCAGCCAAGAATTAGCGTTTACGGACGAGCAGTACTTC. Its translation is CASSQELAFTDEQYF. The whole variable domain, remainder taken from reference TRBV5-4 and TRBJ2-7, is ETGVTQSPTHLIKTRGQQVTLRCSSQSGHNTVSWYQQALGQGPQFIFQYYREEENGRGNFPPRFSGLQFPNYSSELNVNALELDDSALYLCASSQELAFTDEQYFGPGTRLTVT.

The chain combines TRBV7-4 with TRBJ2-1, with D perhaps TRBD2 (5 bases). The germline V gene encodes CDR1 SGHVT and CDR2 SQSDAQ. The CDR3 loop spans 12 amino acids. V lost 7 bases and J 6 bases, leaving 10 bases between the germline ends. CDR3 amino acids: CASIPGFNEQFF. For the CDR3, the DNA is TGTGCCAGCATTCCGGGGTTCAATGAGCAGTTCTTC.

This clone occurred a few times. The V and J genes are TRBV5-1 and TRBJ1-5; 7 bases are shared with TRBD1. V was pared by 0 bases and J by 7 bases, with 10 bases of the junction left unmatched. Germline CDR1 SGHRS, CDR2 YFSETQ. The length of the CDR3 is 16 residues. The CDR3 loop reads CASSLGPQGNEQPQHF. CDR3 DNA: TGCGCCAGCAGCTTGGGTCCACAGGGGAACGAACAGCCCCAGCATTTT. The full variable domain, in which reference TRBV5-1 and TRBJ1-5 provide the parts outside the CDR3, is KAGVTQTPRYLIKTRGQQVTLSCSPISGHRSVSWYQQTPGQGLQFLFEYFSETQRNKGNFPGRFSGRQFSNSRSEMNVSTLELGDSALYLCASSLGPQGNEQPQHFGDGTRLSIL.

The V gene is TRBV10-1, the J gene TRBJ2-7; D call uncertain. CDR1 is WNHNN and CDR2 is SYGVQD in the germline V gene (reference sequence). V lost 3 bases to trimming and J lost 3 bases, with 9 bases between them. CDR3 length: 13 residues. The CDR3 DNA reads TGCGCCAGCAGTGATCGTGGGGACTACGAGCAGTACTTC. Its translation is CASSDRGDYEQYF.

With respect to this clone: A far bigger clonotype differs at one base, so this is likely a read error. Other DNA sequences in the same sample also yield this CDR3. V usage is TRBV27 and J usage is TRBJ2-1; TRBD2 matches at 11 bases. This CDR3 contains 15 residues. V was pared by 8 bases and J by 3 bases, with 6 bases of the junction left unmatched. Per germline, CDR1 MNHEY and CDR2 SMNVEV (reference sequence). The CDR3 region has the DNA TGTGCCAGCGGTATGGGGACTAGCGGCTACAATGAGCAGTTCTTC. This encodes CASGMGTSGYNEQFF.

The CDR3 nucleotides read TGCGCCAGCAGCCAAGATAGGGCAGCCTACTCACCCCTCCACTTT. It specifies CASSQDRAAYSPLHF. V usage is TRBV4-1 and J usage is TRBJ1-6, with D uncertain. Trimming pared 0 bases from V and 10 bases from J, leaving 13 bases between. The germline V gene has CDR1 MGHRA and CDR2 YSYEKL. CDR3 length: 15 residues.

This clone is medium-sized. The V call is TRBV27, the J call TRBJ2-3, with 9 bases lining up with TRBD2. The V segment lost 4 bases and the J segment 0 bases; nucleotides outside the gene matches: 5. The CDR3 runs to 16 residues. Germline values: CDR1 MNHEY, CDR2 SMNVEV (reference sequence). The CDR3 bases are TGTGCCAGCAGTTCCGGGACTAGCAGCAGCACAGATACGCAGTATTTT. Translating gives CASSSGTSSSTDTQYF.

This clone was counted a few times. The CDR3 spells CASRPALVPGELFF. CDR3 coding DNA: TGTGCCAGCAGGCCGGCCCTAGTCCCCGGGGAGCTGTTTTTT. The chain has TRBV5-4 and TRBJ2-2; D is unclear. The CDR3 is 14 residues long. Germline V gene lookup returns CDR1 SGHNT and CDR2 YYREEE (reference sequence). The germline V and J ends were trimmed by 5 bases and 6 bases, with 14 bases remaining between them.

V usage is TRBV19 and J usage is TRBJ1-4; the D gene is possibly TRBD1 (5 bases). Trimming removed 3 bases from V and 7 bases from J, with 15 bases in between. The CDR3 runs 15 residues. Germline V gene data show CDR1 as LNHDA and CDR2 as SQIVND (reference sequence). Written as DNA, the CDR3 is TGTGCCAGTAGTATCCCGGAGTGGGGGTCTGAAAAACTGTTTTTT. Amino acid sequence: CASSIPEWGSEKLFF.